Presented here are 5 T cell receptor beta chains from one specimen sequenced in a study of T cell responses to AZD1222 COVID-19 vaccine. Clones were read by immunoSEQ multiplex PCR, and TCRdb kept only the in-frame ones, dropping some. This sample yields some 130,000 clones, of which approximately 86% are seen a single time; 2% to 2.5% belongs to the top ten. The sample was peripheral blood, taken on day 0 of AZD1222 vaccination. These receptors were taken from an adult in good health.

This chain uses TRBV12-3 or TRBV12-4 with TRBJ2-3; tentative D call: TRBD1 (7 bases). This CDR3 is 13 amino acids long. Trimming removed 10 bases at V and 2 bases at J, with 13 bases between. The DNA for the CDR3 is TGTGCCACGAGACAGGGACTCACAGATACGCAGTATTTT. Residues: CATRQGLTDTQYF.

The chain recombines TRBV24-1 with TRBJ2-3, with TRBD2 identical over 10 bases. The length of the CDR3 is 19 residues. The germline V gene encodes CDR1 KGHDR and CDR2 SFDVKD. J lost 2 bases, V lost 3 bases, and 13 bases had no gene match. This chain's CDR3 is CATSDPRTAAGGPTDTQYF. The CDR3 DNA sequence: TGTGCCACCAGTGATCCGAGAACAGCAGCGGGAGGGCCCACAGATACGCAGTATTTT.

The J gene is TRBJ2-7, the V gene TRBV5-1; D gene unclear. Germline-derived CDR1 and CDR2 are SGHRS and YFSETQ. The CDR3 contains 14 residues. V was pared by 1 base and J by 2 bases, with 10 bases between. CDR3 in amino acids: CASSLTLVPYEQYF. The CDR3 DNA sequence: TGCGCCAGCAGCTTGACCTTGGTCCCCTACGAGCAGTACTTC.

The gene calls are TRBV2 and TRBJ1-2; the match to TRBD1 covers 7 bases. The CDR3 spans 14 residues. Germline CDR1 SNHLY, CDR2 FYNNEI. The J segment lost 4 bases and the V segment lost 6 bases, leaving 8 bases of the junction unmatched. CDR3: CASSRDSESYGYTF. CDR3 bases: TGTGCCAGCAGCCGGGACAGTGAATCCTATGGCTACACCTTC.

As regards this clone: The sample contains more than one DNA sequence encoding this CDR3. The rearrangement joins TRBV9 to TRBJ1-3, with D perhaps matching TRBD1 (6 bases). With 0 bases removed from V and 0 bases from J, the gap between germline ends came to 10 bases. This CDR3 is 16 amino acids long. Germline V CDR1 and CDR2: SGDLS, YYNGEE. CDR3 coding DNA: TGTGCCAGCAGCGTAGCAGGGGCCGACTCTGGAAACACCATATATTTT. It specifies CASSVAGADSGNTIYF.